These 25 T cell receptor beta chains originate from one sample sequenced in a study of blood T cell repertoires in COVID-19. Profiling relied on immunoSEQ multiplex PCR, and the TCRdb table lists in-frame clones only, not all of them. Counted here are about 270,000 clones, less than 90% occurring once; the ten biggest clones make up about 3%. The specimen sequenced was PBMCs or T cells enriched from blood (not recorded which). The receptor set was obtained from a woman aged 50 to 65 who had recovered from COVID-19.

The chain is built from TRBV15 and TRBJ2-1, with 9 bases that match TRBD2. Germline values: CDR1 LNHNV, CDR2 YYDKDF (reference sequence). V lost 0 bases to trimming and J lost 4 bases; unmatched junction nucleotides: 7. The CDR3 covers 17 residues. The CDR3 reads CATSRDLAGASYNEQFF. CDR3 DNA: TGTGCCACCAGCAGAGATTTAGCGGGAGCATCATACAATGAGCAGTTCTTC.

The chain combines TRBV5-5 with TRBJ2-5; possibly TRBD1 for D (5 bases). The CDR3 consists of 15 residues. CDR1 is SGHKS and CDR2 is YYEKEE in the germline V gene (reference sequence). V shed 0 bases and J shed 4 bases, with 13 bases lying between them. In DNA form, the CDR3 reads TGTGCCAGCAGCTTGGCTGACAGCTCCGGAGAGACCCAGTACTTC. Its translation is CASSLADSSGETQYF.

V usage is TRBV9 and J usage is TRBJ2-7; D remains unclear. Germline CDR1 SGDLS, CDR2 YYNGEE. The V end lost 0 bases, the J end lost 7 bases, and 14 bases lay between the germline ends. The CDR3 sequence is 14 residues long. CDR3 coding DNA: TGTGCCAGCAGCGTAGGCGGTATGAATGGGGAGCAGTACTTC. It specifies CASSVGGMNGEQYF.

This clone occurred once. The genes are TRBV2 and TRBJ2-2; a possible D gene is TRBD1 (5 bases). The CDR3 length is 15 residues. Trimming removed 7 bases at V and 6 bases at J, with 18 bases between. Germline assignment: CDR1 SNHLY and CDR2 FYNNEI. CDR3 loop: CASNGPPTDAGELFF. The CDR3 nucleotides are TGTGCCAGCAACGGACCACCGACAGACGCCGGGGAGCTGTTTTTT.

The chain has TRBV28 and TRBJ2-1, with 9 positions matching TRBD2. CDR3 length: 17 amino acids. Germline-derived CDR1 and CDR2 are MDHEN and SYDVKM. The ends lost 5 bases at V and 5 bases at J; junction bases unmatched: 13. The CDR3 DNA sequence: TGTGCCAGCAGTCCCGGTGGGGCGGGAGGGCCAAACAATGAGCAGTTCTTC. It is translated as CASSPGGAGGPNNEQFF.

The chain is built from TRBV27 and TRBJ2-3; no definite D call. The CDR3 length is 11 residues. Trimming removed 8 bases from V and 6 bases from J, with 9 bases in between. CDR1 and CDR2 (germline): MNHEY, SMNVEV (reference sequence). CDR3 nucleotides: TGTGCCAGCCAAACCAGTGATACGCAGTATTTT. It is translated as CASQTSDTQYF.

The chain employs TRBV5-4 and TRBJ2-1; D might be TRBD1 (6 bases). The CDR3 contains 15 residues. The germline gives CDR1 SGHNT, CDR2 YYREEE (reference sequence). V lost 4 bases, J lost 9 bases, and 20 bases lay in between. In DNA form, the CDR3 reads TGTGCCAGCAGCCCCCGATCCTCGACAGGAGGTGAGCAGTTCTTC. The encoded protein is CASSPRSSTGGEQFF.

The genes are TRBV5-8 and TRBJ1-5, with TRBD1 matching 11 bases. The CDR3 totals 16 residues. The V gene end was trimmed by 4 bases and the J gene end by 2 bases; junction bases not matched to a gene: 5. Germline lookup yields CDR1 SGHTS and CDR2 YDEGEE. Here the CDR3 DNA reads TGTGCCAGCAGCGCGGGACAGGGGGTTGGCAATCAGCCCCAGCATTTT. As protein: CASSAGQGVGNQPQHF.

The CDR3 DNA is TGCGCCAGCAGCTTGGCCAGGGGGCAGCCAGATACGCAGTATTTT. This codes for CASSLARGQPDTQYF. The V gene is TRBV5-1, the J gene TRBJ2-3, with 8 positions matching TRBD1. Germline trimming cut 0 bases from V and 4 bases from J; bases unmatched to any gene: 4. From germline, CDR1 is SGHRS and CDR2 YFSETQ. The CDR3 length is 15 residues. The entire variable domain, with the rest obtained from reference TRBV5-1 and TRBJ2-3, is as follows: KAGVTQTPRYLIKTRGQQVTLSCSPISGHRSVSWYQQTPGQGLQFLFEYFSETQRNKGNFPGRFSGRQFSNSRSEMNVSTLELGDSALYLCASSLARGQPDTQYFGPGTRLTVL.

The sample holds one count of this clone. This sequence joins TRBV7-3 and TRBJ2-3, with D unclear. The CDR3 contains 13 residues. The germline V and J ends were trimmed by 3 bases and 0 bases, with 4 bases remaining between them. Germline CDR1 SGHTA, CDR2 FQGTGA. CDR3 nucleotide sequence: TGTGCCAGCAGCTTCTCGAGCACAGATACGCAGTATTTT. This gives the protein CASSFSSTDTQYF.

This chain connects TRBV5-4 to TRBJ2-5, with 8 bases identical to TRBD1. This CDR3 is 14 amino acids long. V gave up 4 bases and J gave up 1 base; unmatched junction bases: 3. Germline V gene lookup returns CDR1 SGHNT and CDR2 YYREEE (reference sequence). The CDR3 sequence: CASSVTGGQETQYF. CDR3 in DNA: TGTGCCAGCAGCGTTACAGGGGGCCAAGAGACCCAGTACTTC.

The CDR3 reads CARTKSGFNEKLFF. CDR3 DNA sequence: TGTGCCAGAACTAAGTCCGGGTTTAATGAAAAACTGTTTTTT. V is TRBV7-5 and J is TRBJ1-4. TRBV7-5 is a listed pseudogene. The CDR3 extends over 14 amino acids.

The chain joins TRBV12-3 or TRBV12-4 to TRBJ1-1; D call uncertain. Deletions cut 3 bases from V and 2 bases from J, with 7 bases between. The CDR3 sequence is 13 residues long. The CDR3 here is CASSFYKNTEAFF. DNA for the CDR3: TGTGCCAGCAGTTTCTATAAAAACACTGAAGCTTTCTTT.

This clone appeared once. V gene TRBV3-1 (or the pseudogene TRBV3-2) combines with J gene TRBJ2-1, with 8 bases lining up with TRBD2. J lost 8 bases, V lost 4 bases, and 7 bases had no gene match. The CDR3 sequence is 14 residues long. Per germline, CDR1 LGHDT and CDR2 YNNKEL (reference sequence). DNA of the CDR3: TGTGCCAGCAGCCCAACTAGCGGAGGGGATGAGCAGTTCTTC. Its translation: CASSPTSGGDEQFF.

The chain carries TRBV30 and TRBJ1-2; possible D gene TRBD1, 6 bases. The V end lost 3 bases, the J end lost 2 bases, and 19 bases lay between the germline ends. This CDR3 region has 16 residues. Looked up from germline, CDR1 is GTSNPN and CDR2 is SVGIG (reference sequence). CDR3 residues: CAWRGDTGHLNYGYTF. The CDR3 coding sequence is TGTGCCTGGAGGGGGGATACGGGACATCTAAACTATGGCTACACCTTC.

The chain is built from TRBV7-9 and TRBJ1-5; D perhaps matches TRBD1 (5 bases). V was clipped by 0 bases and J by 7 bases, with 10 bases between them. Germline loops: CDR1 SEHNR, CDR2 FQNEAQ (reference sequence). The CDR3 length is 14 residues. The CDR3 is CASSLARVDQPQHF. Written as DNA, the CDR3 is TGTGCCAGCAGCTTAGCCAGGGTAGACCAGCCCCAGCATTTT.

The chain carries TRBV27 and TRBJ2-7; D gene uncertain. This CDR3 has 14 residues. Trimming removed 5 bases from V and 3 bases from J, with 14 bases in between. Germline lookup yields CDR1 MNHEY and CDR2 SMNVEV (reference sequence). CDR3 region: CASSMADFGYEQYF. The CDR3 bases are TGTGCCAGCAGTATGGCAGACTTCGGCTACGAGCAGTACTTC.

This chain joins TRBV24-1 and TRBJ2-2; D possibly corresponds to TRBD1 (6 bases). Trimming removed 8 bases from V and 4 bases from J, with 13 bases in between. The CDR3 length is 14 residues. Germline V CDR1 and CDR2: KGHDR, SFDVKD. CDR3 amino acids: CATKGQSFTGELFF. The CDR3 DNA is TGTGCCACCAAAGGACAGTCCTTCACCGGGGAGCTGTTTTTT.

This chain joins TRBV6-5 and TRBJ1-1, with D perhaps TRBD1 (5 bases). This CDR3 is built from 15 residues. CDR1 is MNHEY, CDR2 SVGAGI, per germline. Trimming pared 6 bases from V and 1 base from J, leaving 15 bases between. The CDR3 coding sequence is TGTGCCAGCAGACCCCCGGGACTTACGAACACTGAAGCTTTCTTT. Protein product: CASRPPGLTNTEAFF.

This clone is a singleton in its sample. CDR3 sequence reads: CASSLNRVSGANVLTF. DNA of the CDR3: TGTGCCAGCAGCTTAAACAGGGTCTCTGGGGCCAACGTCCTGACTTTC. The chain uses TRBV11-2 and TRBJ2-6, with a possible D match to TRBD1 (6 bases). Per the germline V gene, CDR1 is SGHAT and CDR2 is FQNNGV. V dropped 2 bases and J dropped 0 bases, with 8 bases sitting between them. This CDR3 is 16 amino acids long.

As DNA, the CDR3 is TGTGCCAGCAGTTTAGGGCCGTCGCTTACCTCTGGAAACACCATATATTTT. This gives the protein CASSLGPSLTSGNTIYF. The chain joins TRBV27 to TRBJ1-3; D uncertain. This CDR3 has 17 amino acids. Trimming left V 2 bases short and J 0 bases short, with 14 bases between. Germline CDR1 and CDR2: MNHEY and SMNVEV (reference sequence).

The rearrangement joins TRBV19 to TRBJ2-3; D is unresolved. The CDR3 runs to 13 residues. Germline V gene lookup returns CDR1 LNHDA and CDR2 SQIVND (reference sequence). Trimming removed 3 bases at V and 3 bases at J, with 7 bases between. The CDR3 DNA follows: TGTGCCAGTAGTATTGGCCGAACAGATACGCAGTATTTT. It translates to CASSIGRTDTQYF.

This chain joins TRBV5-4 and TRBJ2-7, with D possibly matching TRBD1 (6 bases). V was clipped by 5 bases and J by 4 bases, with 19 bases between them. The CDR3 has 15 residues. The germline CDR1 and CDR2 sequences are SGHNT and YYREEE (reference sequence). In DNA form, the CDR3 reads TGTGCCAGCAGTCCAAGGGGTGGGGGCCTTTACGAGCAGTACTTC. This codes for CASSPRGGGLYEQYF.

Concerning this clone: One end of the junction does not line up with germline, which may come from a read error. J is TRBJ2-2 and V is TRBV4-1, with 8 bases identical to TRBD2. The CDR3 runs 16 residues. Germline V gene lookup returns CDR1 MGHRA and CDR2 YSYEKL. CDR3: CASRQLRAGDAGELFF. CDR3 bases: TGCGCCAGCCGCCAACTCCGAGCGGGAGACGCCGGGGAGCTGTTTTTT.

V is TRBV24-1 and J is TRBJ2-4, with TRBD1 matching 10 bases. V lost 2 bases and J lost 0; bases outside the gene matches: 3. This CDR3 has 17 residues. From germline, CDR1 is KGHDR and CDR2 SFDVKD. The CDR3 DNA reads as TGTGCCACCAGTGATTGGCGACAGGGGGCAGCCAAAAACATTCAGTACTTC. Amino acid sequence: CATSDWRQGAAKNIQYF.